These 14 T cell receptor beta chains came from one sample sequenced in a study of blood T cells in healthy people across ages (dated by TCRdb to between 2015 and 2016). Libraries were made using 5' RACE. The run used an Illumina HiSeq 2500. A second roughly 7 to 12 cycle PCR used a sample-barcoded 5' primer and a J-beta primer mix. TCRdb trimmed public reads at Q25 via fastp, called clones via MiXCR and kept in-frame beta chains. Entries are consolidated by CDR3 protein sequence, retaining the most common genes and DNA. This sample is represented by about 680,000 distinct CDR3 sequences; 45% to 50% of them were singletons. The ten most abundant clones make up around a third of the sample. Sequenced: blood. The source of these receptors is a woman aged 55-75 years in good health.

The chain carries TRBV5-1 and TRBJ2-7, with a tentative D call TRBD2 (6 bases). Between the trimmed V and J ends, which lost 4 bases and 2 bases, there was a span of 13 bases. The germline gives CDR1 SGHRS, CDR2 YFSETQ. This CDR3 is 14 amino acids long. The CDR3 loop reads CASSPGSETYEQYF. The CDR3 nucleotides are TGCGCCAGCAGCCCCGGGAGCGAGACCTACGAGCAGTACTTC.

This clonotype was observed a few times. This chain links TRBV20-1 with TRBJ1-5; no definite D call. The V and J ends lost 3 bases and 6 bases respectively, with 9 bases between them. Germline CDR1 DFQATT, CDR2 SNEGSKA (reference sequence). The CDR3 runs 12 residues. The CDR3 region is CSASTAGQPQHF. CDR3 nucleotides: TGCAGTGCTAGTACCGCGGGTCAGCCCCAGCATTTT.

The genes are TRBV5-1 and TRBJ1-1; 9 bases align to TRBD1. J lost 2 bases, V lost 0 bases, and 5 bases had no gene match. In germline, CDR1 is SGHRS, CDR2 YFSETQ. This CDR3 comprises 16 residues. The CDR3 DNA follows: TGCGCCAGCAGCTTGGCCTGGGGACAGGGTAACACTGAAGCTTTCTTT. Amino acid sequence: CASSLAWGQGNTEAFF. The whole variable domain, remainder taken from reference TRBV5-1 and TRBJ1-1, is KAGVTQTPRYLIKTRGQQVTLSCSPISGHRSVSWYQQTPGQGLQFLFEYFSETQRNKGNFPGRFSGRQFSNSRSEMNVSTLELGDSALYLCASSLAWGQGNTEAFFGQGTRLTVV.

V usage is TRBV28 and J usage is TRBJ2-7; D gene unclear. Germline V lookup: CDR1 MDHEN, CDR2 SYDVKM. The CDR3 consists of 12 residues. The V end lost 4 bases, the J end lost 12 bases, and 16 bases lay between the germline ends. The CDR3 spells CASSSQVFGGYF. As DNA, the CDR3 is TGTGCCAGCAGTTCTCAGGTCTTCGGCGGGTACTTC.

This clonotype was counted a few times. The V gene is TRBV25-1, the J gene TRBJ2-7; D is unclear. The V end was cut by 8 bases, the J end by 0 bases, with 8 bases between. CDR1 is MGHDK and CDR2 is SYGVNS in the germline V gene. This CDR3 has 12 residues. CDR3 sequence: CASGLSSYEQYF. The CDR3 DNA sequence: TGTGCCAGCGGGTTAAGCTCCTACGAGCAGTACTTC.

Note on this clonotype: A read error may produce the germline difference seen at one junction end. The chain employs TRBV18 and TRBJ1-2, with D maybe TRBD1 (5 bases). The germline CDR1 and CDR2 sequences are KGHSH and LQKENI. This CDR3 comprises 15 residues. The CDR3 nucleotides read TGTGCCAGCTCACCCCCGGCGGGGACTAACTATGGCTGCACCTTC. It encodes CASSPPAGTNYGCTF. Full variable domain (missing parts from reference TRBV18 and TRBJ1-2): NAGVMQNPRHLVRRRGQEARLRCSPMKGHSHVYWYRQLPEEGLKFMVYLQKENIIDESGMPKERFSAEFPKEGPSILRIQQVVRGDSAAYFCASSPPAGTNYGCTFGSGTRLTVV.

The rearrangement uses TRBV18 and TRBJ2-5; tentative D call: TRBD1 (6 bases). The ends were cut back, 3 bases at V and 1 base at J, with 12 bases in the middle. In germline, CDR1 is KGHSH, CDR2 LQKENI. This CDR3 spans 15 amino acids. CDR3 nucleotides: TGTGCCAGCTCACCGGCGACAGGTCGCCAAGAGACCCAGTACTTC. Amino acid sequence: CASSPATGRQETQYF.

This chain links TRBV4-2 with TRBJ2-7; weak D call: TRBD2 (6 bases). V lost 0 bases, J lost 7 bases, and 22 bases lay in between. The CDR3 is made up of 17 amino acids. CDR1 LGHNA and CDR2 YNFKEQ come from the germline V gene. The DNA for the CDR3 is TGTGCCAGCAGCCAAGACGCGTCGAGCGGCGGGAACAATGAGCAGTACTTC. Residues: CASSQDASSGGNNEQYF.

The rearrangement uses TRBV28 and TRBJ2-1; D not certain. The CDR3 consists of 12 residues. From germline, CDR1 is MDHEN and CDR2 SYDVKM. Trimming removed 6 bases from V and 9 bases from J, with 12 bases in between. CDR3 bases: TGTGCCAGCAGGCCGCTCTGGGGTGAGCAGTTCTTC. Translated, it gives CASRPLWGEQFF. Variable domain in full (rest from reference TRBV28 and TRBJ2-1): DVKVTQSSRYLVKRTGEKVFLECVQDMDHENMFWYRQDPGLGLRLIYFSYDVKMKEKGDIPEGYSVSREKKERFSLILESASTNQTSMYLCASRPLWGEQFFGPGTRLTVL.

This clonotype occurred once. The chain couples TRBV7-9 to TRBJ1-1, with D possibly matching TRBD1 (6 bases). V gave up 4 bases and J gave up 9 bases, with 21 bases separating them. The CDR3 runs to 15 residues. Germline loops: CDR1 SEHNR, CDR2 FQNEAQ (reference sequence). CDR3 bases: TGTGCCAGCAGCTCCGACTCCAACAGGGCCGGGAAAGCTTTCTTT. It translates to CASSSDSNRAGKAFF.

This clonotype has just one count. This chain links TRBV18 with TRBJ2-6; D could derive from TRBD1 or TRBD2 (5 bases each). From germline, CDR1 is KGHSH and CDR2 LQKENI. CDR3 length: 17 residues. V was clipped by 2 bases and J by 0 bases, with 11 bases between them. CDR3 region: CASSPGGGPSGANVLTF. In DNA, the CDR3 is TGTGCCAGCTCACCAGGGGGTGGGCCCTCTGGGGCCAACGTCCTGACTTTC.

This sequence joins TRBV9 and TRBJ1-6; 8 positions match TRBD1. Looked up from germline, CDR1 is SGDLS and CDR2 is YYNGEE. J lost 7 bases, V lost 2 bases, and 5 bases had no gene match. CDR3 length: 15 residues. The DNA for the CDR3 is TGTGCCAGCAGCGTTACAGGGGGGTTGAATTCACCCCTCCACTTT. Its protein is CASSVTGGLNSPLHF.

In regard to this clonotype: Sequence at one end of the junction differs from germline and may be a read error. This chain connects TRBV4-2 to TRBJ1-2; D gene uncertain. Per germline, CDR1 LGHNA and CDR2 YNFKEQ. The CDR3 runs 15 residues. In DNA form, the CDR3 reads TGTGCCAACAGCCAAGAGCAGGACCCCCTCTATGGCTACACCTTC. This translates into CANSQEQDPLYGYTF.

This clonotype was observed a few times. The chain couples TRBV20-1 to TRBJ2-5; 9 bases map to TRBD2. From germline, CDR1 is DFQATT and CDR2 SNEGSKA (reference sequence). This CDR3 has 15 residues. Trimming at V came to 2 bases and at J to 3 bases, leaving 7 bases not matched to a gene. The CDR3 DNA is TGCAGTGCTAGACTATTAGCGGGAGCGAAAGAGACCCAGTACTTC. Translated, it gives CSARLLAGAKETQYF.